This T cell receptor (beta chain) originates from a study of T-cell reconstitution after alpha-beta-depleted transplantation in children. Preparing the TCRbeta library involved the use of unique molecular identifiers. TCRdb analysed the PCR reads with MiXCR anew, one entry per CDR3 protein. Here the sample spans fewer than 250,000 distinct CDR3 sequences, less than 9% being singletons. Study-level points and caveats: Reportedly, alpha-beta T cells present about two months post-transplant originated from several hundred expanded clones of graft origin. Most T-cell counts and diversity one year after the transplant came from T cells that were newly produced.

V lost 6 bases to trimming and J lost 4 bases, with 16 bases between them. CDR1 and CDR2 from the germline V gene are MNHEY and SVGAGI. The CDR3 consists of 15 residues. This clonotype has at least ten counts. What it recognizes is unknown. This specimen consisted of PBMCs, mostly from graft donor cells, obtained 180 days after TCRalphabeta/CD19-depleted stem cell transplant. The sequence was obtained from a male patient younger than 18 who had a stem cell transplant for acute lymphoblastic leukemia, so the T cells may come from the graft donor. The rearrangement joins TRBV6-5 to TRBJ1-5; unclear D gene. DNA of the CDR3: TGTGCCAGCAGCCAATCCAGCTTCTCTAATCAGCCCCAGCATTTT. It is translated as CASSQSSFSNQPQHF.